This T cell receptor beta chain was profiled in a study of neurological immune-mediated disorders. CDR1 and CDR2 (germline): MNHEY, SMNVEV (reference sequence). The CDR3 runs to 11 residues. V was cut by 6 bases and J by 7 bases, with 9 bases left in between. TCRdb re-called the 5' RACE reads with MiXCR, one entry per CDR3 protein. The data show 70,000 to 95,000 distinct CDR3 sequences, around an eighth seen once. In this sample, this clonotype turned up many times. The chain links TRBV27 to TRBJ2-5; D is unresolved. The sequencing sample was made of PBMCs. The TCR sequence derives from a woman aged 45-59 years in good health. The CDR3 sequence: CASSRDGTQYF. CDR3 DNA sequence: TGTGCCAGCAGCCGCGACGGGACCCAGTACTTC.